This TCR beta chain was identified during a study of blood T cell repertoires in COVID-19. Trimming left V 1 base short and J 3 bases short, with 16 bases between. The CDR3 extends over 16 amino acids. Germline loops: CDR1 SGHKS, CDR2 YYEKEE (reference sequence). The table lists this clone with a few counts. Produced via immunoSEQ multiplex PCR; TCRdb's table is partial and in-frame only. The data hold around 160,000 clones, with around 84% observed a single time. The chain is built from TRBV5-5 and TRBJ1-1; a weak D match, TRBD1 (5 bases). The source material was PBMCs or T cells enriched from blood (not recorded which). This TCR was sampled from a man aged 40-50 years who had recovered from COVID-19. CDR3 region: CASSLLGVVGDTEAFF. DNA of the CDR3: TGTGCCAGCAGCTTGCTAGGAGTCGTAGGGGACACTGAAGCTTTCTTT. The full variable domain, with the rest looked up from reference TRBV5-5 and TRBJ1-1, is DAGVTQSPTHLIKTRGQQVTLRCSPISGHKSVSWYQQVLGQGPQFIFQYYEKEERGRGNFPDRFSARQFPNYSSELNVNALLLGDSALYLCASSLLGVVGDTEAFFGQGTRLTVV.